This T cell receptor beta chain was captured in a study of blood T cell repertoires in COVID-19. The germline gives CDR1 LNHDA, CDR2 SQIVND (reference sequence). The CDR3 runs to 15 residues. V shed 6 bases and J 9 bases; nucleotides not matched to a gene: 13. Clones were sequenced by immunoSEQ multiplex PCR, and TCRdb holds only the in-frame ones, with some missing. In the table there are under 95,000 clones, around 80% of which are singletons. The rearrangement joins TRBV19 to TRBJ1-5, with 8 bases that match TRBD1. Specimen: peripheral blood. This TCR was sampled from a woman of 80 years or more with acute or convalescent COVID-19. CDR3 nucleotides: TGTGCCAGTAGGGGGACAGGAGGGGACGGGGGGCCCCAGCATTTT. It specifies CASRGTGGDGGPQHF.